The 12 T cell receptor beta chains below were found in one sample sequenced in a study of shared clonotypes between healthy human individuals. Some clones are missing from TCRdb's copy, which holds only in-frame ones; the method was immunoSEQ multiplex PCR. The sample lists some 2 million clones, roughly 94% occurring once. Sequenced input: naive CD4+ T cells sorted from blood. Subset noted: CD45RA+ positively selected. The receptors were gathered from a man between 18 and 29 years old in good health.

The J gene is TRBJ2-5, the V gene TRBV5-1; 9 bases line up with TRBD1. This CDR3 has 15 amino acids. Germline CDR1 and CDR2: SGHRS and YFSETQ. Losses at the gene ends were 4 bases for V and 5 bases for J; bases not matched to a gene: 9. The CDR3 loop is CASSPDPGTGETQYF. The DNA for the CDR3 is TGCGCCAGCAGCCCCGATCCCGGGACAGGGGAGACCCAGTACTTC.

The gene calls are TRBV19 and TRBJ2-3; 11 bases line up with TRBD2. V lost 5 bases to trimming and J lost 13 bases; unmatched junction nucleotides: 17. This CDR3 is 16 amino acids long. Germline CDR1 is LNHDA and CDR2 is SQIVND (reference sequence). The CDR3 loop reads CASSLLAGGPRGPEYF. CDR3 in DNA: TGTGCCAGTAGTTTGCTAGCGGGAGGACCCCGGGGCCCGGAGTATTTT.

The rearrangement links TRBV4-2 to TRBJ1-2; D is undetermined. Germline values: CDR1 LGHNA, CDR2 YNFKEQ. CDR3 length equals 14 residues. V was cut by 0 bases and J by 8 bases, with 13 bases left in between. CDR3 amino acids: CASSQDLPLGGYTF. In nucleotides, the CDR3 is TGTGCCAGCAGCCAAGATCTGCCTTTAGGAGGCTACACCTTC.

CDR3 nucleotides: TGTGCCAGCAGTATTCCGAGACAGGGGCAAGAGACCCAGTACTTC. Residues: CASSIPRQGQETQYF. This sequence joins TRBV28 and TRBJ2-5; 8 bases are shared with TRBD1. With V trimmed by 5 bases and J by 2 bases, 7 bases remained unmatched. This CDR3 is 15 amino acids long. CDR1 is MDHEN, CDR2 SYDVKM, per germline.

This sequence joins TRBV19 and TRBJ2-5; TRBD2 agrees at 7 bases. The V segment lost 3 bases and the J segment 5 bases; nucleotides outside the gene matches: 12. The CDR3 length is 16 residues. Germline V gene data show CDR1 as LNHDA and CDR2 as SQIVND (reference sequence). The CDR3 DNA sequence: TGTGCCAGTAGTATCGGAGCCAGGCGGGAGTGGGAGACCCAGTACTTC. It codes for CASSIGARREWETQYF.

The V gene is TRBV5-1, the J gene TRBJ2-3; unclear D gene. The CDR3 is 13 amino acids. Germline values: CDR1 SGHRS, CDR2 YFSETQ. The V and J ends lost 6 bases and 10 bases respectively, with 18 bases between them. CDR3 sequence: CASTLGGLDPQYF. The CDR3, as DNA: TGCGCCAGCACCTTAGGCGGCCTGGATCCGCAGTATTTT.

Only one count was recorded for this clone. The chain employs TRBV19 and TRBJ1-2; D gene ambiguous. Germline V CDR1 and CDR2: LNHDA, SQIVND (reference sequence). V was cut by 5 bases and J by 2 bases, with 6 bases left in between. The CDR3 runs 12 residues. The DNA for the CDR3 is TGTGCCAGTAGTCACCCGAACTATGGCTACACCTTC. Protein: CASSHPNYGYTF.

The gene calls are TRBV11-3 and TRBJ1-6; D gene unclear. Trimming removed 4 bases from V and 10 bases from J, with 8 bases in between. CDR1 and CDR2 (germline): SGHNT, YENEEA. CDR3 size: 12 residues. The CDR3 reads CASSSGSSPLHF. The CDR3 DNA sequence: TGTGCCAGCAGCTCCGGGAGCTCACCCCTCCACTTT.

The chain recombines TRBV6-6 with TRBJ1-6; 7 nucleotides line up with TRBD1. The ends lost 0 bases at V and 8 bases at J; junction bases unmatched: 1. The V gene's germline CDR1 is MNHNY and CDR2 SVGAGI (reference sequence). The CDR3 has 14 amino acids. CDR3 bases: TGTGCCAGCAGTTACTCAACAGGGGATTCACCCCTCCACTTT. This encodes CASSYSTGDSPLHF.

A word on this clone: The same CDR3 arises from other DNA sequences in this sample as well. V usage is TRBV29-1 and J usage is TRBJ2-7; D is undetermined. Between the trimmed V and J ends, which lost 5 bases and 1 base, there was a span of 9 bases. CDR1 SQVTM and CDR2 ANQGSEA come from the germline V gene. CDR3 length: 12 amino acids. The CDR3 DNA reads as TGCAGCGTTTCTAGTGGGTCCTACGAGCAGTACTTC. It translates to CSVSSGSYEQYF.

The V and J genes are TRBV28 and TRBJ2-3; 11 bases align to TRBD2. Germline loops: CDR1 MDHEN, CDR2 SYDVKM. Losses at the gene ends were 4 bases for V and 2 bases for J; bases not matched to a gene: 8. CDR3 size: 17 residues. The CDR3 nucleotides read TGTGCCAGCAGTTCTTCACTAGCGGGGGCGCCCACAGATACGCAGTATTTT. This codes for CASSSSLAGAPTDTQYF.

This chain links TRBV7-2 with TRBJ1-5; D is perhaps TRBD1 (6 bases). This CDR3 is 15 amino acids long. Trimming removed 4 bases from V and 4 bases from J, with 14 bases in between. Germline V lookup: CDR1 SGHTA, CDR2 FQGNSA. The CDR3 reads CASSSSGGANQPQHF. For the CDR3, the DNA is TGTGCCAGCAGCTCCAGTGGGGGGGCGAATCAGCCCCAGCATTTT.